These 8 T cell receptor beta chains were sequenced from one sample in a study of Graves' ophthalmopathy and Graves' hyperthyroidism. TCR beta CDR3 regions were amplified from RNA transcripts. HTBI primers were used in a first-round RT-PCR, which preceded a second-round multiplex PCR. TCRdb reanalysed the multiplex PCR reads using MiXCR and keeps one entry per CDR3 protein. The data contain 660,000 or so distinct CDR3 sequences, over 40% of them singletons. Specimen: peripheral blood. These receptors came from an adult man with Graves' ophthalmopathy.

Note on this clonotype: A single base separates this from a much larger clone, so it may be a read error. This sequence joins TRBV15 and TRBJ2-7, with 7 bases that match TRBD1. This CDR3 contains 16 residues. Looked up from germline, CDR1 is LNHNV and CDR2 is YYDKDF (reference sequence). CDR3 residues: CASSRDRDSFTYEQYF. The CDR3 region has the DNA TGTGCCAGCAGCAGAGATAGGGACAGCTTTACCTACGAGCAGTACTTC.

In the case of this clonotype: A much larger clone differs by one base, so this may be a read error. This rearrangement joins TRBV7-9 to TRBJ1-4, with D maybe TRBD1 (5 bases). In germline, CDR1 is SEHNR, CDR2 FQNEAQ (reference sequence). The CDR3 runs to 13 residues. The CDR3 loop is CASSLGVSEKPFF. Written as DNA, the CDR3 is TGTGCCAGCAGTTTGGGGGTTTCGGAAAAACCGTTTTTT.

This clonotype was seen ten or more times. V usage is TRBV6-5 and J usage is TRBJ1-6; 11 nucleotides agree with TRBD1. J was trimmed by 11 bases and V by 6 bases; bases with no gene match: 6. The CDR3 runs 14 residues. CDR1 is MNHEY and CDR2 is SVGAGI in the germline V gene. CDR3 sequence (DNA): TGTGCCAGCAGGGACGGGACAGGGGGTACACCCCTCCACTTT. Amino acids: CASRDGTGGTPLHF.

This clonotype was detected many times. V and J are TRBV6-4 and TRBJ2-6; tentatively, D is TRBD1 (5 bases). V lost 5 bases to trimming and J lost 1 base, with 18 bases between them. The CDR3 is made up of 18 amino acids. Germline V gene data show CDR1 as MRHNA and CDR2 as SNTAGT. This chain's CDR3 is CASSTNTLTVSGANVLTF. In nucleotides, the CDR3 is TGTGCCAGCAGTACGAACACCTTGACAGTTTCTGGGGCCAACGTCCTGACTTTC.

This sequence joins TRBV7-9 and TRBJ2-5; 7 bases are shared with TRBD1. This CDR3 contains 15 residues. Germline values: CDR1 SEHNR, CDR2 FQNEAQ (reference sequence). Losses at the gene ends were 2 bases for V and 5 bases for J; bases not matched to a gene: 8. CDR3 DNA sequence: TGTGCCAGCAGCTTATTAGGGACAGAGAGGGAGACCCAGTACTTC. It yields the protein CASSLLGTERETQYF.

The chain couples TRBV29-1 to TRBJ1-5; 8 bases fit TRBD1. Unmatched junction bases numbered 7, after V lost 8 bases and J lost 1 base. The CDR3 runs to 14 residues. Germline CDR1 and CDR2: SQVTM and ANQGSEA. DNA of the CDR3: TGCAGCCTAGACAGGACAGGGAGCAATCAGCCCCAGCATTTT. Amino acids: CSLDRTGSNQPQHF.

There are many counts of this clonotype. The chain is built from TRBV20-1 and TRBJ1-5, with a weak D call TRBD1 (6 bases). Trimming cost V 6 bases and J 0 bases, with 15 bases left between them. The germline gives CDR1 DFQATT, CDR2 SNEGSKA (reference sequence). The CDR3 sequence is 15 residues long. CDR3 region: CSARRGHPSNQPQHF. The CDR3 DNA sequence: TGCAGTGCGAGGAGGGGACACCCTAGCAATCAGCCCCAGCATTTT.

This chain links TRBV20-1 with TRBJ2-5; perhaps TRBD2 as D (7 bases). V was shortened by 6 bases and J by 2 bases, with 19 bases between the two germline ends. The CDR3 is 15 amino acids. CDR1 is DFQATT and CDR2 is SNEGSKA in the germline V gene (reference sequence). CDR3 in DNA: TGCAGTGCCAAAAGGGGGGCTAGCGGACAAGAGACCCAGTACTTC. Encoded protein: CSAKRGASGQETQYF.